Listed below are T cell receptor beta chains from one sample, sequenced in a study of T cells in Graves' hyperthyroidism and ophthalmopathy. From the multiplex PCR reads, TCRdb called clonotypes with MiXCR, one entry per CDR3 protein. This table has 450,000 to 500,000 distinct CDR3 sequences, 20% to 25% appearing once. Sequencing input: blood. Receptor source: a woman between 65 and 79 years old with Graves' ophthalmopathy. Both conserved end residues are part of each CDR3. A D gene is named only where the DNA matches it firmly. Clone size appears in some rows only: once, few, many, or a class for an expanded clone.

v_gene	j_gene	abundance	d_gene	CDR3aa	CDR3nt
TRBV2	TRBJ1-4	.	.	CASSESGAIGEKLFF	TGTGCCAGCAGTGAATCAGGGGCGATAGGTGAAAAACTGTTTTTT
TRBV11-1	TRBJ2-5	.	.	CASSLAGLEGVQYF	TGTGCCAGCAGCTTAGCGGGCCTGGAGGGAGTCCAGTACTTC
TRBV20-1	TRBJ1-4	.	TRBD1	CSARVYRGGRGDEKLFF	TGCAGTGCTAGAGTTTATCGTGGCGGCAGGGGGGATGAAAAACTGTTTTTT
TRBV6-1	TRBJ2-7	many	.	CASSEDPENYEQYF	TGTGCCAGCAGTGAAGATCCAGAAAACTACGAGCAGTACTTC
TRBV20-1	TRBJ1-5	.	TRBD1	CSAREGSGGYSNQPQHF	TGCAGTGCTAGAGAGGGCTCAGGGGGCTATAGCAATCAGCCCCAGCATTTT
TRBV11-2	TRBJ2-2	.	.	CASSPKGHGWGTGELFF	TGTGCCAGCAGCCCAAAGGGGCACGGCTGGGGAACCGGGGAGCTGTTTTTT
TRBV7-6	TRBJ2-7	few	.	CASSRQGPYEQYF	TGTGCCAGCAGCCGCCAGGGCCCCTACGAGCAGTACTTC
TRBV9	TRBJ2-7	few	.	CASSVGPKGLGGYEQYF	TGTGCCAGCAGCGTAGGACCGAAGGGGCTGGGCGGCTACGAGCAGTACTTC
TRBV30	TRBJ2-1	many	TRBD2	CAGTGTSGYNEQFF	TGTGCCGGCACCGGGACTAGCGGCTACAATGAGCAGTTCTTC
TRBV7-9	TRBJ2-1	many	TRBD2	CASSSGGGRAYNEQFF	TGTGCCAGCAGCTCGGGGGGCGGGAGGGCCTACAATGAGCAGTTCTTC
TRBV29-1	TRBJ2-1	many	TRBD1	CSGMGDRGNEQFF	TGCAGCGGGATGGGGGACAGGGGGAATGAGCAGTTCTTC
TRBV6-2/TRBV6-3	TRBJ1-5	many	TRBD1	CASRDRASNQPQHF	TGTGCCAGCAGAGACAGGGCCAGCAATCAGCCCCAGCATTTT
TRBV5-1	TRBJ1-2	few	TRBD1	CANGQGARGYTF	TGCGCCAACGGACAGGGGGCAAGGGGCTACACCTTC
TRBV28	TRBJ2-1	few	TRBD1	CASSPTGVLYNEQFF	TGTGCCAGCAGTCCTACAGGGGTTCTATACAATGAGCAGTTCTTC
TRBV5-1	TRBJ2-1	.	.	CASSLGATYNEQFF	TGCGCCAGCAGCTTGGGAGCCACTTACAATGAGCAGTTCTTC
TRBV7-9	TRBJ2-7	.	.	CASSPTVQSYEQYF	TGTGCCAGCAGCCCCACAGTACAGTCCTACGAGCAGTACTTC
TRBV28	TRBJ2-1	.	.	CASSFGAGSQEQFF	TGTGCCAGCAGTTTCGGGGCAGGATCACAGGAGCAGTTCTTC
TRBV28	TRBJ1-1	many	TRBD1	CASKGRRGQGEAFF	TGTGCCAGCAAGGGGCGGAGGGGGCAGGGAGAAGCTTTCTTT
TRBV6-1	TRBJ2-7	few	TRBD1	CASSEYGQAIGQYF	TGTGCCAGCAGCGAATATGGACAGGCCATCGGGCAGTACTTC
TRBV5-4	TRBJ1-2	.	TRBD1	CASSLTGAGNYGYTF	TGTGCCAGCAGCTTAACAGGGGCGGGGAACTATGGCTACACCTTC
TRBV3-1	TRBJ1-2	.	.	CASSLGGAAPYGYTF	TGTGCCAGCAGCCTCGGGGGCGCCGCGCCCTATGGCTACACCTTC
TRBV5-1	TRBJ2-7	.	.	CASSLARSDDEQYF	TGCGCCAGCAGCTTGGCACGATCCGACGACGAGCAGTACTTC
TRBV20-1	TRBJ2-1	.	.	CSARDPAARMEQFF	TGCAGTGCTAGAGACCCGGCAGCCCGTATGGAGCAGTTCTTC
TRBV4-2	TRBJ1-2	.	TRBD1	CASSRNAGTENYGYTF	TGTGCCAGCAGCCGAAACGCCGGGACAGAAAACTATGGCTACACCTTC
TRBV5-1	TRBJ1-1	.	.	CASSLGPQDSNTEAFF	TGCGCCAGCAGCTTGGGGCCCCAGGATTCGAACACTGAAGCTTTCTTT
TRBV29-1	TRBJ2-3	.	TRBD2	CSVDIGTSGRYSTSTDTQYF	TGCAGCGTTGACATCGGGACTAGCGGGAGGTATTCTACTAGCACAGATACGCAGTATTTT
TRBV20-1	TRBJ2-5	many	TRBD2	CSARVPGLAGASETQYF	TGCAGTGCTAGAGTACCGGGACTAGCGGGAGCAAGTGAGACCCAGTACTTC
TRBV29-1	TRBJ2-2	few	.	CSATTGGTGELFF	TGCAGCGCCACTACCGGGGGCACCGGGGAGCTGTTTTTT
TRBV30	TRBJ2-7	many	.	CAWSGYRVHEQYF	TGTGCCTGGAGTGGCTACAGGGTCCACGAGCAGTACTTC
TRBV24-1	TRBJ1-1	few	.	CATRGAGGDTEAFF	TGTGCCACCAGGGGGGCCGGGGGGGACACTGAAGCTTTCTTT
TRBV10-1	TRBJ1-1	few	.	CASSESGLTEAFF	TGCGCCAGCAGTGAATCCGGGTTAACTGAAGCTTTCTTT
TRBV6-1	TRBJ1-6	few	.	CASSRSPQGGNSPLHF	TGTGCCAGCAGTCGTAGTCCACAAGGAGGTAATTCACCCCTCCACTTT
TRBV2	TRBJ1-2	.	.	CASSEARTPRVNGYTF	TGTGCCAGCAGTGAAGCGAGAACCCCCAGGGTGAACGGCTACACCTTC
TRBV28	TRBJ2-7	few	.	CATGYYEQYF	TGTGCCACCGGGTACTACGAGCAGTACTTC
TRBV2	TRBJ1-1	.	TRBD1	CASSRRDRGEAFF	TGTGCCAGCAGTCGGCGGGACAGGGGGGAAGCTTTCTTT
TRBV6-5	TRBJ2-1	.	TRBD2	CASSYRWGVAGVDNEQFF	TGTGCCAGCAGTTACCGTTGGGGGGTAGCGGGAGTCGACAATGAGCAGTTCTTC
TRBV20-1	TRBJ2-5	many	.	CSASLGSRQETQYF	TGCAGTGCTAGTCTCGGGAGTAGGCAAGAGACCCAGTACTTC
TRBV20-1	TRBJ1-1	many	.	CSARVGPDNTEAFF	TGCAGTGCTAGAGTCGGTCCGGATAACACTGAAGCTTTCTTT
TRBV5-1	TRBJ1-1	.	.	CASSLEWGQTTEAFF	TGCGCCAGCAGCTTGGAGTGGGGGCAGACCACTGAAGCTTTCTTT
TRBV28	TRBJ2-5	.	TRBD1	CASSDRDRGLQETQYF	TGTGCCAGCAGTGACCGGGACAGGGGGCTCCAAGAGACCCAGTACTTC
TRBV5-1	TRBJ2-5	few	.	CASSYSEETQYF	TGCGCCAGCAGTTACTCGGAAGAGACCCAGTACTTC
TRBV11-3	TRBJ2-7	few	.	CASSLEPSRGEQYF	TGTGCCAGCAGCCTAGAACCCAGCCGGGGAGAGCAGTACTTC
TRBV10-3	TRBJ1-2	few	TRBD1	CAISESPGTGVGYTF	TGTGCCATCAGTGAATCCCCCGGGACAGGGGTTGGCTACACCTTC
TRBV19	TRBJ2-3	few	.	CASSNELGDTQYF	TGTGCCAGTAGCAACGAGCTGGGAGATACGCAGTATTTT
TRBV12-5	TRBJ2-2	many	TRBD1	CASGSGQFGTGELFF	TGTGCTAGTGGCTCGGGACAGTTCGGCACCGGGGAGCTGTTTTTT